Listed here are 26 T cell receptor beta chains from one sample, sequenced in a study of beta chain features in type 1 diabetes. Expressed TCRB transcripts were sequenced because the isolated RNA had all been reverse transcribed beforehand. Assay used: immunoSEQ multiplex PCR; TCRdb lists only in-frame clones, some missing. The sample holds 350,000 to 450,000 clones, approximately 16% seen once. Specimen: naive CD4+ T cells from blood. Every receptor here comes from a woman aged 18-29 years in good health.

The chain joins TRBV5-6 to TRBJ1-1; no clear D. Between the trimmed V and J ends, which lost 0 bases and 0 bases, there was a span of 6 bases. Germline V gene lookup returns CDR1 SGHDT and CDR2 YYEEEE. The CDR3 covers 14 residues. The CDR3, as DNA: TGTGCCAGCAGCTTGGGTACAATGAACACTGAAGCTTTCTTT. This gives the protein CASSLGTMNTEAFF.

This clone was observed a handful of times. This chain connects TRBV7-2 to TRBJ2-1, with a weak D call TRBD2 (6 bases). The CDR3 loop spans 15 amino acids. V lost 1 base, J lost 4 bases, and 11 bases lay in between. Germline V gene lookup returns CDR1 SGHTA and CDR2 FQGNSA. Here the CDR3 reads CASSLDGSLYNEQFF. Written as DNA, the CDR3 is TGTGCCAGCAGCTTAGACGGGAGTCTGTACAATGAGCAGTTCTTC.

This clone was counted between two and nine times. The chain recombines TRBV4-3 with TRBJ2-1, with D possibly being TRBD1 (6 bases). Trimming took 1 base from V and 3 from J, leaving 16 bases between them. This CDR3 is built from 17 residues. In germline, CDR1 is LGHNA, CDR2 YSLEER. The CDR3 nucleotides are TGCGCCAGCAGCCAAGGTTCTAGGGGGACCGTCTACAATGAGCAGTTCTTC. Protein: CASSQGSRGTVYNEQFF.

V gene TRBV5-4 combines with J gene TRBJ2-2; the D gene is possibly TRBD2 (5 bases). There are 14 residues in the CDR3. The germline gives CDR1 SGHNT, CDR2 YYREEE (reference sequence). The ends were cut back, 0 bases at V and 5 bases at J, with 8 bases in the middle. As DNA, the CDR3 is TGTGCCAGCAGCTTGGCGACGGGGACCGGGGAGCTGTTTTTT. Translating it yields CASSLATGTGELFF.

This rearrangement joins TRBV2 to TRBJ2-7; 8 bases are a match to TRBD1. The V gene's germline CDR1 is SNHLY and CDR2 FYNNEI. This CDR3 is 14 amino acids long. V gave up 6 bases and J gave up 5 bases; unmatched junction bases: 9. Here the CDR3 reads CASRRQGLGNEQYF. The CDR3, as DNA: TGTGCCAGCAGAAGACAGGGGCTGGGGAACGAGCAGTACTTC.

There are a few counts of this clone. The genes are TRBV28 and TRBJ2-1; the match to TRBD2 covers 13 bases. The V segment lost 1 base and the J segment 10 bases; nucleotides outside the gene matches: 19. The CDR3 length is 20 residues. Germline CDR1 reads MDHEN; CDR2 reads SYDVKM. The CDR3: CASSLFQYGRKGLAGVEQFF. In DNA form, the CDR3 reads TGTGCCAGCAGTTTATTCCAGTATGGGCGGAAAGGACTAGCGGGAGTGGAGCAGTTCTTC.

The table lists this clone with a few counts. V usage is TRBV15 and J usage is TRBJ2-7; no reliable D call. Trimming left V 0 bases short and J 4 bases short, with 19 bases between. The CDR3 sequence is 17 residues long. In germline, CDR1 is LNHNV, CDR2 YYDKDF (reference sequence). In DNA form, the CDR3 reads TGTGCCACCAGCAGAGAGGAATCACAGAGAGCTCCTTACGAGCAGTACTTC. This codes for CATSREESQRAPYEQYF. Using reference TRBV15 and TRBJ2-7 for the parts outside the CDR3, the full variable domain is DAMVIQNPRYQVTQFGKPVTLSCSQTLNHNVMYWYQQKSSQAPKLLFHYYDKDFNNEADTPDNFQSRRPNTSFCFLDIRSPGLGDTAMYLCATSREESQRAPYEQYFGPGTRLTVT.

The chain links TRBV23-1 to TRBJ1-1, with 8 positions matching TRBD1. TRBV23-1 is treated as an ORF (open reading frame) with a function not yet certain. V shed 4 bases and J 7 bases; nucleotides not matched to a gene: 20. This CDR3 is built from 18 residues. CDR3 protein: CASSPSRQGREPEREAFF. DNA for the CDR3: TGCGCCAGCAGTCCCTCCCGACAGGGGAGAGAACCGGAACGTGAAGCTTTCTTT.

J is TRBJ2-1 and V is TRBV7-9; a weak D match, TRBD2 (5 bases). The CDR3 covers 13 residues. Trimming cost V 5 bases and J 10 bases, with 15 bases left between them. Germline V CDR1 and CDR2: SEHNR, FQNEAQ (reference sequence). CDR3 bases: TGTGCCAGCAGCCCTAAGCCTGGCGGGGAGCAGTTCTTC. It encodes CASSPKPGGEQFF.

This chain connects TRBV2 to TRBJ1-5, with D maybe TRBD1 (6 bases). The CDR3 has 14 amino acids. V was pared by 3 bases and J by 5 bases, with 11 bases between. Germline V gene sequence: CDR1 SNHLY, CDR2 FYNNEI. The CDR3 protein is CASSDLQGYQPQHF. The CDR3 DNA reads as TGTGCCAGCAGTGACCTACAGGGATATCAGCCCCAGCATTTT.

The V gene is TRBV15, the J gene TRBJ2-7; TRBD1 aligns across 11 bases. J lost 6 bases, V lost 0 bases, and 4 bases had no gene match. The length of the CDR3 is 15 residues. Germline CDR1 is LNHNV and CDR2 is YYDKDF (reference sequence). The DNA of the CDR3 is TGTGCCACCAGCAGAGAATGGGACAGGGGGTTCGAGCAGTACTTC. It encodes CATSREWDRGFEQYF.

CDR3 bases: TGTGCCATCGGAGCTAGCGGGAGTGATGAGCAGTTCTTC. This translates into CAIGASGSDEQFF. V usage is TRBV10-3 and J usage is TRBJ2-1, with TRBD2 matching 10 bases. Trimming took 8 bases from V and 8 from J; bases not matched to a gene: 6. CDR1 is ENHRY and CDR2 is SYGVKD in the germline V gene. CDR3 length equals 13 residues.

The rearrangement links TRBV11-3 to TRBJ2-1; 8 bases fit TRBD2. The CDR3 is 15 amino acids. V shed 4 bases, J shed 0 bases, and the junction held 2 bases outside the gene matches. Germline V CDR1 and CDR2: SGHNT, YENEEA. In nucleotides, the CDR3 is TGTGCCAGCAGCTCGGGACTAGGCTCCTACAATGAGCAGTTCTTC. As protein: CASSSGLGSYNEQFF.

This clone was observed a handful of times. J is TRBJ2-5 and V is TRBV7-9, with 7 bases lining up with TRBD2. CDR1 is SEHNR and CDR2 is FQNEAQ in the germline V gene (reference sequence). The CDR3 spans 13 residues. With V trimmed by 4 bases and J by 3 bases, 2 bases remained unmatched. DNA of the CDR3: TGTGCCAGCAGCTCCAGCGGGAAAGAGACCCAGTACTTC. It encodes CASSSSGKETQYF.

This clone has more than one count but fewer than ten. The CDR3 spells CASSLMGQTTNYGYTF. The CDR3 DNA sequence: TGTGCCAGCAGCTTAATGGGACAGACCACTAACTATGGCTACACCTTC. The rearrangement links TRBV11-2 to TRBJ1-2; 7 nucleotides agree with TRBD1. The CDR3 is 16 residues long. The V gene's germline CDR1 is SGHAT and CDR2 FQNNGV. Germline trimming cut 2 bases from V and 0 bases from J; bases unmatched to any gene: 6.

This clone came up a few times. This chain uses TRBV4-3 with TRBJ2-7; D might be TRBD2 (6 bases). The CDR3 has 14 residues. V gave up 6 bases and J gave up 5 bases, with 17 bases separating them. The germline V gene encodes CDR1 LGHNA and CDR2 YSLEER. This chain's CDR3 is CASSPLAYSDEQYF. The CDR3 DNA reads as TGCGCCAGCAGTCCGCTAGCGTACTCAGACGAGCAGTACTTC.

The chain links TRBV19 to TRBJ2-1; D not certain. The V end lost 5 bases, the J end lost 0 bases, and 8 bases lay between the germline ends. The CDR3 is made up of 14 amino acids. CDR1 is LNHDA, CDR2 SQIVND, per germline (reference sequence). The CDR3 region has the DNA TGTGCCAGTAGTGCGTCTAGCTCCTACAATGAGCAGTTCTTC. It translates to CASSASSSYNEQFF. Using reference TRBV19 and TRBJ2-1 for the parts outside the CDR3, the full variable domain is DGGITQSPKYLFRKEGQNVTLSCEQNLNHDAMYWYRQDPGQGLRLIYYSQIVNDFQKGDIAEGYSVSREKKESFPLTVTSAQKNPTAFYLCASSASSSYNEQFFGPGTRLTVL.

This clone came up a few times. The chain has TRBV11-3 and TRBJ2-7; D is unclear. This CDR3 region has 11 residues. Germline V gene sequence: CDR1 SGHNT, CDR2 YENEEA. The germline V and J ends were trimmed by 5 bases and 5 bases, with 7 bases remaining between them. For the CDR3, the DNA is TGTGCCAGCAGCCGAGGTGACGAGCAGTACTTC. Translated, it gives CASSRGDEQYF. The full variable domain, completed using reference TRBV11-3 and TRBJ2-7, is EAGVVQSPRYKIIEKKQPVAFWCNPISGHNTLYWYLQNLGQGPELLIRYENEEAVDDSQLPKDRFSAERLKGVDSTLKIQPAELGDSAVYLCASSRGDEQYFGPGTRLTVT.

The chain links TRBV29-1 to TRBJ2-7; 10 bases are shared with TRBD1. The CDR3 contains 13 residues. Germline V gives CDR1 SQVTM, CDR2 ANQGSEA. The J segment lost 7 bases and the V segment lost 6 bases, leaving 9 bases of the junction unmatched. The CDR3 reads CSVGRQGAEEQYF. As DNA, the CDR3 is TGCAGCGTCGGACGACAGGGGGCAGAAGAGCAGTACTTC.

The gene calls are TRBV28 and TRBJ2-7, with D possibly TRBD1 on 7 matching bases. Germline V gene lookup returns CDR1 MDHEN and CDR2 SYDVKM. CDR3 length: 15 residues. Trimming took off 6 bases at V and 4 bases at J, with 19 bases between the two ends. The CDR3 here is CASRPSGGGRYEQYF. The CDR3 DNA is TGTGCCAGCAGACCCTCAGGGGGAGGTCGGTACGAGCAGTACTTC.

This clone showed up just a few times. The rearrangement links TRBV4-3 to TRBJ2-3, with 13 bases fitting TRBD2. This CDR3 spans 16 amino acids. Germline V CDR1 and CDR2: LGHNA, YSLEER. After removal of 1 base from V and 6 bases from J, the junction contained 4 bases not matched to a gene. Here the CDR3 DNA reads TGCGCCAGCAGCCAAGGGACTAGCGGGAGTTGGGATACGCAGTATTTT. Protein product: CASSQGTSGSWDTQYF.

The CDR3 reads CASRPVGGYTEAFF. The DNA of the CDR3 is TGTGCCAGCAGACCGGTTGGGGGCTACACTGAAGCTTTCTTT. The V gene is TRBV7-9, the J gene TRBJ1-1, with D perhaps TRBD1 (6 bases). V shed 6 bases and J shed 3 bases, with 14 bases lying between them. The CDR3 totals 14 residues. CDR1 SEHNR and CDR2 FQNEAQ come from the germline V gene (reference sequence).

There are a few counts of this clone. CDR3 coding DNA: TGTGCCAGCTCACCACCTTCGACAGGTTACGAGCAGTACTTC. The encoded protein is CASSPPSTGYEQYF. The gene calls are TRBV18 and TRBJ2-7; D is perhaps TRBD1 (6 bases). CDR1 is KGHSH and CDR2 is LQKENI in the germline V gene. V shed 0 bases and J shed 4 bases, with 10 bases lying between them. The CDR3 has 14 residues.

DNA of the CDR3: TGTGCCTGGGCCCCGTTGGGGGCAGAGACCCAGTACTTC. It translates to CAWAPLGAETQYF. This sequence joins TRBV30 and TRBJ2-5, with D maybe TRBD1 (6 bases). The V end was cut by 5 bases, the J end by 4 bases, with 14 bases between. Germline V lookup: CDR1 GTSNPN, CDR2 SVGIG (reference sequence). There are 13 residues in the CDR3.

This clone was counted only a few times. The CDR3 protein is CAWSVPGTGNSEQYF. Here the CDR3 DNA reads TGTGCCTGGAGTGTCCCCGGGACAGGGAATAGCGAGCAGTACTTC. The chain has TRBV30 and TRBJ2-7; 9 nucleotides line up with TRBD1. CDR3 length: 15 amino acids. After removal of 0 bases from V and 6 bases from J, the junction contained 9 bases not matched to a gene. CDR1 and CDR2 (germline): GTSNPN, SVGIG (reference sequence). Combining the CDR3 with reference TRBV30 and TRBJ2-7 gives the whole variable domain SQTIHQWPATLVQPVGSPLSLECTVEGTSNPNLYWYRQAAGRGLQLLFYSVGIGQISSEVPQNLSASRPQDRQFILSSKKLLLSDSGFYLCAWSVPGTGNSEQYFGPGTRLTVT.

This clone was observed a few times. The chain carries TRBV4-2 and TRBJ2-2; 7 nucleotides line up with TRBD1. Germline V gene data show CDR1 as LGHNA and CDR2 as YNFKEQ. The CDR3 covers 16 residues. J gave up 6 bases and V 0 bases, and 7 bases lay outside the gene matches. The CDR3 nucleotides read TGTGCCAGCAGCCAAGACCACCACAGGGGATCCGGGGAGCTGTTTTTT. It yields the protein CASSQDHHRGSGELFF.